These 30 T cell receptor beta chains came from one sample sequenced in a study of cytomegalovirus exposure and HLA in healthy donors. 60 Vbeta and 13 Jbeta primers were used in PCR. Only in-frame clones appear in the TCRdb table, and some are missing; sequencing was by immunoSEQ multiplex PCR. The table has under 100,000 clones, less than 80% seen once; the top ten hold over 14%. Sequenced material: PBMCs. All receptors come from a middle-aged woman in good health and CMV-seropositive.

The rearrangement uses TRBV20-1 and TRBJ2-5; no clear D gene. The CDR3 sequence is 11 residues long. Germline V CDR1 and CDR2: DFQATT, SNEGSKA (reference sequence). V was pared by 3 bases and J by 6 bases, with 8 bases between. CDR3: CSASQIKTQYF. The CDR3 DNA reads TGCAGTGCTAGTCAGATCAAGACCCAGTACTTC.

The V call is TRBV28, the J call TRBJ2-7; weak D call: TRBD2 (6 bases). Germline values: CDR1 MDHEN, CDR2 SYDVKM. Trimming pared 9 bases from V and 5 bases from J, leaving 11 bases between. The CDR3 is 11 amino acids. The CDR3 loop reads CARDYLDEQYF. DNA for the CDR3: TGTGCCAGGGACTACCTCGACGAGCAGTACTTC.

The chain couples TRBV7-9 to TRBJ2-5; maybe TRBD2 (5 bases). This CDR3 contains 16 residues. Germline lookup yields CDR1 SEHNR and CDR2 FQNEAQ (reference sequence). V was shortened by 5 bases and J by 1 base, with 17 bases between the two germline ends. The CDR3 spells CASSTTRTRVQETQYF. The CDR3 DNA is TGTGCCAGCAGCACAACCCGGACTCGAGTCCAAGAGACCCAGTACTTC. Combining the CDR3 with reference TRBV7-9 and TRBJ2-5 gives the whole variable domain DTGVSQNPRHKITKRGQNVTFRCDPISEHNRLYWYRQTLGQGPEFLTYFQNEAQLEKSRLLSDRFSAERPKGSFSTLEIQRTEQGDSAMYLCASSTTRTRVQETQYFGPGTRLLVL.

The chain has TRBV2 and TRBJ2-3; possibly TRBD1 for D (6 bases). This CDR3 comprises 14 residues. The germline V and J ends were trimmed by 8 bases and 0 bases, with 12 bases remaining between them. The germline CDR1 and CDR2 sequences are SNHLY and FYNNEI. CDR3 region: CASDRSSSTDTQYF. CDR3 in DNA: TGTGCCAGCGACAGGTCGTCTAGCACAGATACGCAGTATTTT.

This chain connects TRBV18 to TRBJ1-1, with D tentatively TRBD1 (5 bases). This CDR3 has 13 amino acids. The V end lost 3 bases, the J end lost 3 bases, and 8 bases lay between the germline ends. The germline V gene encodes CDR1 KGHSH and CDR2 LQKENI. The CDR3 bases are TGTGCCAGCTCACCGACAGTGGACACTGAAGCTTTCTTT. This translates into CASSPTVDTEAFF.

In DNA form, the CDR3 reads TGTGCCAGCTCACCCGAGACAGGGAACACCGGGGAGCTGTTTTTT. It specifies CASSPETGNTGELFF. The chain has TRBV18 and TRBJ2-2; TRBD1 might be the D (6 bases). V dropped 3 bases and J dropped 1 base, with 9 bases sitting between them. Germline V gene sequence: CDR1 KGHSH, CDR2 LQKENI. The CDR3 sequence is 15 residues long. Drawing the rest from reference TRBV18 and TRBJ2-2, the complete variable domain is NAGVMQNPRHLVRRRGQEARLRCSPMKGHSHVYWYRQLPEEGLKFMVYLQKENIIDESGMPKERFSAEFPKEGPSILRIQQVVRGDSAAYFCASSPETGNTGELFFGEGSRLTVL.

Only a few counts were recorded for this clone. The chain uses TRBV28 and TRBJ2-5; 7 bases align to TRBD1. With the DNA end fitting TRBJ2-7 better, the J assignment may be wrong. The CDR3 runs to 12 residues. Germline-derived CDR1 and CDR2 are MDHEN and SYDVKM. CDR3 coding DNA: TGTGCCAGCAGAGCTACAGGGGACGAGCAGTACTTC. It codes for CASRATGDEQYF.

The chain employs TRBV6-5 and TRBJ1-1, with 10 bases that match TRBD1. The V gene's germline CDR1 is MNHEY and CDR2 SVGAGI. Losses at the gene ends were 2 bases for V and 1 base for J; bases not matched to a gene: 4. This CDR3 spans 16 amino acids. CDR3 nucleotides: TGTGCCAGCAGTTACGTGAGGGACAGGGGGAACACTGAAGCTTTCTTT. This sequence encodes CASSYVRDRGNTEAFF.

J is TRBJ1-1 and V is TRBV6-5; 10 bases match TRBD1. Trimming removed 6 bases from V and 4 bases from J; junction bases left unmatched: 2. Looked up from germline, CDR1 is MNHEY and CDR2 is SVGAGI. The CDR3 is made up of 13 amino acids. The CDR3 DNA is TGTGCCAGCAGCTGGACAGGGGGCACTGAAGCTTTCTTT. Translated: CASSWTGGTEAFF.

J is TRBJ1-4 and V is TRBV28; 7 positions match TRBD1. Trimming removed 6 bases from V and 2 bases from J; junction bases left unmatched: 3. The CDR3 consists of 14 residues. In germline, CDR1 is MDHEN, CDR2 SYDVKM. CDR3 protein: CASSRQGTNEKLFF. The CDR3 DNA is TGTGCCAGCAGCCGACAGGGCACTAATGAAAAACTGTTTTTT.

The chain recombines TRBV4-1 with TRBJ1-2, with D possibly matching TRBD1 (5 bases). Trimming removed 4 bases from V and 5 bases from J, with 11 bases in between. The CDR3 extends over 13 amino acids. The V gene's germline CDR1 is MGHRA and CDR2 YSYEKL. For the CDR3, the DNA is TGCGCCAGCAGCCCTCCGGGGGGATATGGCTACACCTTC. Encoded protein: CASSPPGGYGYTF.

This chain joins TRBV10-1 and TRBJ2-3; 11 bases are a match to TRBD2. The length of the CDR3 is 18 residues. CDR1 and CDR2 (germline): WNHNN, SYGVQD (reference sequence). Losses at the gene ends were 0 bases for V and 6 bases for J; bases not matched to a gene: 11. The CDR3 DNA sequence: TGCGCCAGCAGTGAGTCACTAGCGGGAGAGTTAAGACCTGATACGCAGTATTTT. The encoded protein is CASSESLAGELRPDTQYF.

The chain couples TRBV5-4 to TRBJ1-2; no clear D. Germline V gives CDR1 SGHNT, CDR2 YYREEE (reference sequence). V was cut by 0 bases and J by 0 bases, with 6 bases left in between. There are 14 residues in the CDR3. The CDR3 DNA reads as TGTGCCAGCAGCTTGGTGGCATCTAACTATGGCTACACCTTC. Translated: CASSLVASNYGYTF.

The rearrangement joins TRBV29-1 to TRBJ1-2, with 7 bases that match TRBD1. With V trimmed by 4 bases and J by 5 bases, 19 bases remained unmatched. The germline gives CDR1 SQVTM, CDR2 ANQGSEA. This CDR3 is built from 17 residues. The CDR3 reads CSVGGTVQGNRDYGYTF. The CDR3 bases are TGCAGCGTTGGAGGGACGGTACAGGGGAATCGCGATTATGGCTACACCTTC.

This clone was detected once. This chain links TRBV21-1 with TRBJ2-7; TRBD2 was called by the table and not checked on the DNA. TRBV21-1 is marked as a pseudogene. There are 20 residues in the CDR3. The CDR3 is CASSKALGAGTSGKPHEQYF. In nucleotides, the CDR3 is TGTGCCAGCAGCAAAGCCCTGGGGGCCGGGACTAGCGGGAAGCCCCACGAGCAGTACTTC.

V gene TRBV7-9 combines with J gene TRBJ1-2; D is ambiguous. Trimming took 0 bases from V and 4 from J, leaving 18 bases between them. The CDR3 consists of 17 residues. Germline V gene data show CDR1 as SEHNR and CDR2 as FQNEAQ (reference sequence). CDR3 loop: CASSLAPVSQASYGYTF. For the CDR3, the DNA is TGTGCCAGCAGCTTAGCGCCTGTCAGCCAGGCTTCCTATGGCTACACCTTC. The whole variable domain, remainder taken from reference TRBV7-9 and TRBJ1-2, is DTGVSQNPRHKITKRGQNVTFRCDPISEHNRLYWYRQTLGQGPEFLTYFQNEAQLEKSRLLSDRFSAERPKGSFSTLEIQRTEQGDSAMYLCASSLAPVSQASYGYTFGSGTRLTVV.

This clone was detected only a few times. The CDR3: CASSVSAGETQYF. CDR3 sequence (DNA): TGTGCCAGCAGCGTAAGCGCGGGAGAGACCCAGTACTTC. This sequence joins TRBV7-8 and TRBJ2-5, with D perhaps TRBD2 (5 bases). V lost 5 bases, J lost 4 bases, and 11 bases lay in between. The CDR3 extends over 13 amino acids. The V gene's germline CDR1 is SGHVS and CDR2 FQNEAQ.

The chain links TRBV10-3 to TRBJ1-3; D is ambiguous. CDR3 size: 13 residues. The germline V gene encodes CDR1 ENHRY and CDR2 SYGVKD. V was clipped by 11 bases and J by 0 bases, with 11 bases between them. The CDR3 here is CASETNSGNTIYF. Written as DNA, the CDR3 is TGTGCCTCCGAAACAAACTCTGGAAACACCATATATTTT.

In its sample, this clone was seen a few times. CDR3 in amino acids: CASSLGQGIATNEKLFF. CDR3 in DNA: TGCGCCAGCAGCTTGGGACAGGGAATTGCAACTAATGAAAAACTGTTTTTT. The J gene is TRBJ1-4, the V gene TRBV4-1; TRBD1 matches 9 bases. The CDR3 extends over 17 amino acids. V shed 5 bases and J 0 bases; nucleotides not matched to a gene: 7. CDR1 and CDR2 from the germline V gene are MGHRA and YSYEKL.

J is TRBJ2-7 and V is TRBV18; TRBD2 matches 8 bases. Germline V gene data show CDR1 as KGHSH and CDR2 as LQKENI. The CDR3 runs 16 residues. V dropped 3 bases and J dropped 3; count of bases not matched to a gene: 10. The CDR3 sequence is CASSPEGREGRYEQYF. CDR3 bases: TGTGCCAGCTCACCGGAGGGACGGGAGGGCCGCTACGAGCAGTACTTC. Filled out from reference TRBV18 and TRBJ2-7, the complete variable domain reads NAGVMQNPRHLVRRRGQEARLRCSPMKGHSHVYWYRQLPEEGLKFMVYLQKENIIDESGMPKERFSAEFPKEGPSILRIQQVVRGDSAAYFCASSPEGREGRYEQYFGPGTRLTVT.

The rearrangement uses TRBV6-5 and TRBJ2-1; D gene ambiguous. The CDR3 runs 13 residues. Germline V gene lookup returns CDR1 MNHEY and CDR2 SVGAGI. V was trimmed by 6 bases and J by 7 bases, leaving 13 bases between them. Written as DNA, the CDR3 is TGTGCCAGCAGGCACCAGACTGTTAATGAGCAGTTCTTC. Encoded protein: CASRHQTVNEQFF.

This clone was detected only a few times. V is TRBV9 and J is TRBJ1-3; D is ambiguous. The CDR3 has 14 amino acids. Germline V gives CDR1 SGDLS, CDR2 YYNGEE. V lost 6 bases, J lost 8 bases, and 18 bases lay in between. Here the CDR3 reads CASNRDGTRDTIYF. Here the CDR3 DNA reads TGTGCCAGCAACCGCGACGGCACCCGGGACACCATATATTTT.

In its sample, this clone was seen a few times. V is TRBV12-5 and J is TRBJ2-3; D is perhaps TRBD2 (6 bases). V lost 1 base and J 5 bases, leaving 22 bases between the germline ends. Germline CDR1 reads LGHNT; CDR2 reads FRNRAP. The CDR3 loop spans 18 amino acids. The CDR3 DNA follows: TGTGCTAGTGGTTTGGAACTCACCCGGGGCGCGCGGGGAGATACGCAGTATTTT. It translates to CASGLELTRGARGDTQYF.

The chain links TRBV4-2 to TRBJ2-7; tentatively, D is TRBD1 (6 bases). Per the germline V gene, CDR1 is LGHNA and CDR2 is YNFKEQ. V was shortened by 0 bases and J by 6 bases, with 9 bases between the two germline ends. The CDR3 totals 13 residues. DNA for the CDR3: TGTGCCAGCAGCCAAGAACAGGGTCGCGAGCAGTACTTC. Encoded protein: CASSQEQGREQYF.

This clone has a count of ten or more. The chain joins TRBV4-1 to TRBJ1-4, with a tentative D call TRBD1 (5 bases). The V gene's germline CDR1 is MGHRA and CDR2 YSYEKL. Trimming left V 4 bases short and J 3 bases short, with 15 bases between. This CDR3 spans 16 amino acids. The CDR3, as DNA: TGCGCCAGCAGCCCGAGTGGACATTCCCCTAATGAAAAACTGTTTTTT. The encoded protein is CASSPSGHSPNEKLFF.

The V call is TRBV7-2, the J call TRBJ2-7; 15 nucleotides match TRBD2. Germline assignment: CDR1 SGHTA and CDR2 FQGNSA. The CDR3 is 17 amino acids. The ends lost 4 bases at V and 6 bases at J; junction bases unmatched: 10. The CDR3 DNA sequence: TGTGCCAGCAGCTCGACGGGACTAGCGGGAGGTAGGGTCGAGCAGTACTTC. Its translation: CASSSTGLAGGRVEQYF.

This clone appeared a few times. The V gene is TRBV19, the J gene TRBJ1-5, with D possibly TRBD1 on 5 matching bases. The CDR3 extends over 15 amino acids. The germline V gene encodes CDR1 LNHDA and CDR2 SQIVND (reference sequence). Trimming took 5 bases from V and 1 from J, leaving 12 bases between them. DNA of the CDR3: TGTGCCAGTAGTGCAGGGAGGGCAAGCAATCAGCCCCAGCATTTT. Protein sequence: CASSAGRASNQPQHF.

V gene TRBV19 combines with J gene TRBJ2-7; possibly TRBD1 for D (6 bases). Germline loops: CDR1 LNHDA, CDR2 SQIVND (reference sequence). There are 14 residues in the CDR3. The germline V and J ends were trimmed by 6 bases and 1 base, with 13 bases remaining between them. The CDR3 bases are TGTGCCAGTAGCCCGAACAGGGTATCCTACGAGCAGTACTTC. Protein product: CASSPNRVSYEQYF. Full variable domain (remainder filled in from reference TRBV19 and TRBJ2-7): DGGITQSPKYLFRKEGQNVTLSCEQNLNHDAMYWYRQDPGQGLRLIYYSQIVNDFQKGDIAEGYSVSREKKESFPLTVTSAQKNPTAFYLCASSPNRVSYEQYFGPGTRLTVT.

The chain recombines TRBV6-4 with TRBJ1-2; no clear D. The V and J ends lost 6 bases and 5 bases respectively, with 19 bases between them. The CDR3 runs 15 residues. In germline, CDR1 is MRHNA, CDR2 SNTAGT. CDR3 bases: TGTGCCAGCAGGCGGGTGGGCGGAGACGGATATGGCTACACCTTC. Translating gives CASRRVGGDGYGYTF.

This clone was recorded a few times. This sequence joins TRBV28 and TRBJ1-1; D is undetermined. The germline gives CDR1 MDHEN, CDR2 SYDVKM. This CDR3 is built from 14 residues. Trimming removed 6 bases at V and 1 base at J, with 12 bases between. CDR3 DNA sequence: TGTGCCAGCAGATCGGGAGGGTGGAACACTGAAGCTTTCTTT. Protein: CASRSGGWNTEAFF.